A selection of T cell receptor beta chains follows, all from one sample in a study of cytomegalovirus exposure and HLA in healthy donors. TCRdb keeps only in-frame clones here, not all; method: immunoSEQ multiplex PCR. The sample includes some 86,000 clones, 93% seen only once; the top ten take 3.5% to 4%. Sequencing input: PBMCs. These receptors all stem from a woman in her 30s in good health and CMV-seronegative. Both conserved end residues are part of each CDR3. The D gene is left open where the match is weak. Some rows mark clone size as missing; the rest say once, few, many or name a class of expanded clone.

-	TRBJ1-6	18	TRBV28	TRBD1	CASSAPPGQGDYNSPLHF	TGTGCCAGCAGTGCCCCCCCGGGACAGGGAGATTATAATTCACCCCTCCACTTT
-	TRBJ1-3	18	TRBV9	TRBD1	CASSSTFHRDSSGNTIYF	TGTGCCAGCAGCAGTACTTTCCACCGGGACAGCTCTGGAAACACCATATATTTT
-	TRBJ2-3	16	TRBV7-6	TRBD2	CASSLVPSGVTDTQYF	TGTGCCAGCAGCTTAGTCCCTAGCGGGGTAACAGATACGCAGTATTTT
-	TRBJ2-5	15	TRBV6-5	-	CASTPTRRDGETQYF	TGTGCCAGCACCCCAACGAGGCGGGATGGAGAGACCCAGTACTTC
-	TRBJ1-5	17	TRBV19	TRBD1	CASSLGQGAYSNQPQHF	TGTGCCAGTAGTCTCGGACAGGGGGCTTATAGCAATCAGCCCCAGCATTTT
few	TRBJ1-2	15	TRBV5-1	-	CASSLVAQGAYGYTF	TGCGCCAGCAGCTTGGTGGCCCAGGGTGCCTATGGCTACACCTTC
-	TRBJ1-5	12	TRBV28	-	CASSSRQSLGHF	TGTGCCAGCAGTTCACGACAGAGCCTAGGGCATTTT
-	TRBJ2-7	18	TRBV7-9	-	CASSLVGKGGQRRYEQYF	TGTGCCAGCAGCTTAGTGGGTAAGGGGGGACAGCGGCGCTACGAGCAGTACTTC
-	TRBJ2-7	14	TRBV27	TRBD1	CASSSLGQSYEQYF	TGTGCCAGCAGTAGTTTGGGACAGTCCTACGAGCAGTACTTC
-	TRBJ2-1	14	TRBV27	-	CASSLSRPPNEQFF	TGTGCCAGCAGTTTATCGAGGCCCCCCAATGAGCAGTTCTTC
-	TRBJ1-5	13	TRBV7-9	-	CASRADSNQPQHF	TGTGCCAGCAGGGCCGATAGCAATCAGCCCCAGCATTTT
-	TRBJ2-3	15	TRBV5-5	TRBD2	CASSLPSGISDTQYF	TGTGCCAGCAGCTTGCCTAGCGGGATATCGGATACGCAGTATTTT
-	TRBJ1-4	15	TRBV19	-	CASSISRGFYEKLFF	TGTGCCAGTAGTATTTCCCGGGGGTTTTATGAAAAACTGTTTTTT
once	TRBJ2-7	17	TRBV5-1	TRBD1	CASSYTSRDRGGNEQYF	TGCGCCAGCAGCTATACCTCCCGGGACAGGGGAGGGAACGAGCAGTACTTC
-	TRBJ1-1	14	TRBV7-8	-	CASSFGVMNTEAFF	TGTGCCAGCAGCTTCGGTGTCATGAACACTGAAGCTTTCTTT
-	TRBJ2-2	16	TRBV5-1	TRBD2	CASSQGLAGNSGELFF	TGCGCCAGCAGCCAGGGACTAGCGGGAAACTCCGGGGAGCTGTTTTTT
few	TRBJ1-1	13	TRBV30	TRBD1	CAWSPDRGTEAFF	TGTGCCTGGAGTCCCGACAGGGGAACTGAAGCTTTCTTT
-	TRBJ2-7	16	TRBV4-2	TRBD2	CASSQDAGTSVYEQYF	TGTGCCAGCAGCCAAGACGCCGGGACTAGCGTTTACGAGCAGTACTTC
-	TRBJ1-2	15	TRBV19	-	CASSILPDRPYGYTF	TGTGCCAGTAGTATCCTACCCGACAGGCCTTATGGCTACACCTTC
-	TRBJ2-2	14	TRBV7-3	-	CASKEAGNTGELFF	TGTGCCAGTAAGGAAGCGGGGAACACCGGGGAGCTGTTTTTT
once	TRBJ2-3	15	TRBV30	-	CAWRGRLRGPNTQYF	TGTGCCTGGAGAGGCAGGTTGCGGGGTCCGAATACGCAGTATTTT
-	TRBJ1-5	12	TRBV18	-	CASSPPNQPQHF	TGTGCCAGCTCACCTCCAAATCAGCCCCAGCATTTT
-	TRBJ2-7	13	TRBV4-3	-	CASSQTRGYEQYF	TGCGCCAGCAGCCAAACCAGGGGTTACGAGCAGTACTTC
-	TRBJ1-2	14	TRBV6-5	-	CASSPWTETDGYTF	TGTGCCAGCAGTCCCTGGACAGAGACTGATGGCTACACCTTC
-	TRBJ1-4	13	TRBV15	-	CATSQATNEKLFF	TGTGCCACCAGCCAGGCAACTAATGAAAAACTGTTTTTT
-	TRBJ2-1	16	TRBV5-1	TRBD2	CASSEMTSSFYNEQFF	TGCGCCAGCAGCGAAATGACTAGCAGTTTTTACAATGAGCAGTTCTTC
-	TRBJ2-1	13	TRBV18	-	CASSPGLYNEQFF	TGTGCCAGCTCACCGGGACTCTACAATGAGCAGTTCTTC
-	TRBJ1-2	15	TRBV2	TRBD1	CASSAKRQGSDGYTF	TGTGCCAGCAGTGCCAAGAGACAGGGCTCGGATGGCTACACCTTC
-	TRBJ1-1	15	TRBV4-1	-	CASSDRTVTPTEAFF	TGCGCCAGCAGCGACAGGACCGTGACGCCCACTGAAGCTTTCTTT
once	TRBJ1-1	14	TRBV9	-	CASSGVGGYTEAFF	TGTGCCAGCAGCGGAGTAGGGGGATATACTGAAGCTTTCTTT
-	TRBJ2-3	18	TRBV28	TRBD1	CASSFSNTGTGETDTQYF	TGTGCCAGCAGTTTCTCGAACACCGGGACAGGGGAAACAGATACGCAGTATTTT
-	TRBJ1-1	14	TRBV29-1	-	CSVEDRGGNTEAFF	TGCAGCGTTGAAGATAGGGGGGGCAACACTGAAGCTTTCTTT
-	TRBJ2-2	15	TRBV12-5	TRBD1	CASAPRTGNTGELFF	TGTGCTAGTGCCCCTAGGACAGGAAACACCGGGGAGCTGTTTTTT
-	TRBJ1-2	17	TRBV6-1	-	CASSETIRQPANYGYTF	TGTGCCAGCAGTGAAACCATTAGACAGCCCGCTAACTATGGCTACACCTTC
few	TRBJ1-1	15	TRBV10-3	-	CAISDPRQMNTEAFF	TGTGCCATCAGTGACCCCAGGCAAATGAACACTGAAGCTTTCTTT
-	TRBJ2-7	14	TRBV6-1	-	CASSGQNPSYEQYF	TGTGCCAGCAGTGGCCAGAACCCTTCCTACGAGCAGTACTTC
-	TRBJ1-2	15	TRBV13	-	CASSLGPSGNYGYTF	TGTGCCAGCAGCTTAGGCCCCAGTGGTAACTATGGCTACACCTTC
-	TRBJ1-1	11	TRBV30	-	CACYLNTEAFF	TGTGCCTGCTATTTGAACACTGAAGCTTTCTTT
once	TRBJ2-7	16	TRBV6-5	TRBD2	CASSYSGLAGASEQYF	TGTGCCAGCAGTTACTCGGGACTAGCGGGAGCCAGCGAGCAGTACTTC
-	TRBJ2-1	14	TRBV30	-	CAWKEPGSYNEQFF	TGTGCCTGGAAAGAGCCCGGCTCCTACAATGAGCAGTTCTTC
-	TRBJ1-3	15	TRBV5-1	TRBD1	CASSFNRGDGNTIYF	TGCGCCAGCAGCTTCAACAGGGGGGACGGAAACACCATATATTTT
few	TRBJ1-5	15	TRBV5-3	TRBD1	CARSRGQGKKQPQHF	TGTGCCAGAAGCAGAGGACAGGGGAAAAAACAGCCCCAGCATTTT
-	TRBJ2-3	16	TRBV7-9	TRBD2	CASSMARSGSGDTQYF	TGTGCCAGCAGCATGGCGAGGAGCGGGAGTGGAGATACGCAGTATTTT
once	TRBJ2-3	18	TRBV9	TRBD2	CASSVASGLVLGTDTQYF	TGTGCCAGCAGCGTAGCCTCCGGACTAGTTCTTGGCACAGATACGCAGTATTTT
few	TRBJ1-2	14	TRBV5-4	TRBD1	CASSFDRGIDGYTF	TGTGCCAGCAGCTTTGACAGGGGGATAGATGGCTACACCTTC
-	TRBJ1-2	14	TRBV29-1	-	CSVEDRGQNYGYTF	TGCAGCGTTGAAGATCGAGGACAGAACTATGGCTACACCTTC
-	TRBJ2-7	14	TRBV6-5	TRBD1	CASSLGTGGYEQYF	TGTGCCAGCAGCCTCGGGACAGGGGGCTACGAGCAGTACTTC
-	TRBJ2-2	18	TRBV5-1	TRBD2	CASSSGRLAGVGTGELFF	TGCGCCAGCAGCTCAGGCCGACTAGCGGGAGTCGGCACCGGGGAGCTGTTTTTT
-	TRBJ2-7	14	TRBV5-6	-	CASSSGSFPYEQYF	TGTGCCAGCAGCTCGGGGTCGTTTCCCTACGAGCAGTACTTC
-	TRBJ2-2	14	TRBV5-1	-	CASSLYPGAGELFF	TGCGCCAGCAGCTTGTACCCGGGGGCCGGGGAGCTGTTTTTT
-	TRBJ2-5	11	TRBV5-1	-	CASSFGETQYF	TGCGCCAGCAGCTTCGGAGAGACCCAGTACTTC
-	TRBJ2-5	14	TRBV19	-	CASSTTWVGETQYF	TGTGCCAGTAGTACCACCTGGGTCGGGGAGACCCAGTACTTC
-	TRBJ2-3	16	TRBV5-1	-	CASTPVLSGGGDTQYF	TGCGCCAGCACCCCGGTCCTCTCCGGGGGTGGGGATACGCAGTATTTT
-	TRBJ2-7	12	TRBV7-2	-	CASSLTRYEQYF	TGTGCCAGCAGCTTAACGAGGTACGAGCAGTACTTC
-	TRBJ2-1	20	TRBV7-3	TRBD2	CASSLLAGDGPYVSKNEQFF	TGTGCCAGCAGCTTACTAGCGGGAGATGGGCCCTATGTTTCTAAGAATGAGCAGTTCTTC
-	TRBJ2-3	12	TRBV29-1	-	CSVRQGTDTQYF	TGCAGCGTCCGACAGGGCACAGATACGCAGTATTTT